This TCR beta chain emerged from a study of T cell responses to AZD1222 COVID-19 vaccine. Profiled with immunoSEQ multiplex PCR; TCRdb holds only in-frame clones, not every one. The table has approximately 110,000 clones, 88% seen once. The CDR3 loop spans 16 amino acids. CDR1 is SGHRS, CDR2 YFSETQ, per germline. V shed 4 bases, J shed 0 bases, and the junction held 6 bases outside the gene matches. This clonotype was obtained from an adult in good health. The V gene is TRBV5-1, the J gene TRBJ2-3, with 9 bases lining up with TRBD2. The sample in question was peripheral blood, obtained on day 0 of AZD1222 vaccination. The CDR3 region has the DNA TGCGCCAGCAGCGTGGGACTAGCTGCTAGCACAGATACGCAGTATTTT. It yields the protein CASSVGLAASTDTQYF.